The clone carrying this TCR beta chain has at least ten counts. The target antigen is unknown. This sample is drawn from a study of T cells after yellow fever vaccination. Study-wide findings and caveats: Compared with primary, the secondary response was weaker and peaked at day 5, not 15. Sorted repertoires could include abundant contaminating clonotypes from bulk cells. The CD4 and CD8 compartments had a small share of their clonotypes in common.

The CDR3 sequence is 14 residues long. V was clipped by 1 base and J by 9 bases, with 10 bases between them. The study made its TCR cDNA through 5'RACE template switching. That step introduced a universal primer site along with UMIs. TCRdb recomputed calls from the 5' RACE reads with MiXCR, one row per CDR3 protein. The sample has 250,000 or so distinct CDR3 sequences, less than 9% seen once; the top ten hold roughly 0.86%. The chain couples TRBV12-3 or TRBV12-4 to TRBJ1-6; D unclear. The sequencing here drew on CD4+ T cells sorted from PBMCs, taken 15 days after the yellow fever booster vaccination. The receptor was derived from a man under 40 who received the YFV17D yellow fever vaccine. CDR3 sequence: CASSLGQSGSPLHF. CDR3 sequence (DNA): TGTGCCAGCAGTTTAGGGCAGTCCGGTTCACCCCTCCACTTT.